This T cell receptor beta chain was captured by sequencing in a study of blood T cells in healthy people across ages. This clonotype was counted a few times. Its antigen is not known. Germline trimming cut 6 bases from V and 4 bases from J; bases unmatched to any gene: 8. The germline V gene has CDR1 SGHTA and CDR2 FQGNSA. The CDR3 spans 15 residues. A second PCR of 7 to 11 cycles used a sample-barcoded 5' primer and a J-beta primer mix. The template-switch adaptor, which had 12 random nucleotides, put a tag on each cDNA molecule. All samples yielded 3 million or more CDR3-containing paired-end reads. Using its own MiXCR run on the 5' RACE reads, TCRdb lists one record per CDR3 protein. The sample holds about 1.8 million distinct CDR3 sequences; 49% are singletons and the top ten take approximately 2.1%. Whole-study results and caveats: While age rose, TCR beta diversity per million T cells dropped in a roughly linear way.

Sequencing input: blood. The TCR comes from a woman aged 40 to 50 in good health. The genes are TRBV7-2 and TRBJ2-3, with 9 bases matching TRBD2. As DNA, the CDR3 is TGTGCCAGCAGTCCGGGACTAGCATTAGCAGATACGCAGTATTTT. Protein product: CASSPGLALADTQYF.